This T cell receptor (beta chain) was identified in a study of cytomegalovirus exposure and HLA in healthy donors. Primers: 60 Vbeta forward and 13 Jbeta reverse. Method: immunoSEQ multiplex PCR; TCRdb's copy keeps in-frame clones and lacks some. Of about 130,000 clones in the sample, approximately 80% are singletons; the top ten hold roughly 1%. On this clone: Its antigen remains unidentified.

This CDR3 is 14 amino acids long. CDR1 is SNHLY, CDR2 FYNNEI, per germline. Trimming shortened V by 7 bases and J by 1 base, and 13 bases separated the two germline ends. Study results and caveats: Sequencing depth roughly uniform across donors was assumed in presence/absence analyses. Only CMV serostatus was available as immune exposure information. In a later analysis, several top co-occurrence clusters appeared linked to parvovirus B19, influenza, CMV and Epstein-Barr virus. Reports indicated that the classifier achieved high specificity and sensitivity in diagnosing cytomegalovirus status.

This chain connects TRBV2 to TRBJ2-5, with D perhaps TRBD1 (6 bases). Input material: PBMCs. The sequence came from a woman aged 55 to 70 in good health and CMV-seronegative. The CDR3 sequence is CASTHMDSQETQYF. The CDR3 region has the DNA TGTGCCAGCACCCACATGGACAGCCAAGAGACCCAGTACTTC.